Below are 5 T cell receptor beta chains sequenced from a single sample in a study of OX40 agonist ivuxolimab in advanced cancers. Only in-frame clones appear in the TCRdb table, and some are missing; sequencing was by immunoSEQ multiplex PCR. The profile shows around 100,000 clones, 91% of them singletons. This specimen consisted of CD4+ or CD8+ T cells sorted from blood, obtained in a trial of the OX40 agonist ivuxolimab. Receptor source: an adult with an advanced solid tumor such as melanoma, head and neck, liver or kidney cancer.

The V and J genes are TRBV29-1 and TRBJ1-3; D is uncertain. The CDR3 has 14 residues. Trimming cost V 2 bases and J 6 bases, with 14 bases left between them. Germline CDR1 is SQVTM and CDR2 is ANQGSEA. The CDR3 sequence is CSVEMAGSQNTIYF. The CDR3 bases are TGCAGCGTTGAAATGGCGGGGTCTCAAAACACCATATATTTT.

This chain links TRBV11-2 with TRBJ1-3; no clear D gene. V gave up 0 bases and J gave up 2 bases, with 11 bases separating them. Germline CDR1 SGHAT, CDR2 FQNNGV. The CDR3 covers 16 residues. CDR3 region: CASSLELVFTGNTIYF. The DNA for the CDR3 is TGTGCCAGCAGCTTAGAGTTAGTATTTACTGGAAACACCATATATTTT.

J is TRBJ1-1 and V is TRBV25-1, with 8 positions matching TRBD1. The germline gives CDR1 MGHDK, CDR2 SYGVNS. The ends lost 3 bases at V and 2 bases at J; junction bases unmatched: 5. The CDR3 length is 15 residues. This chain's CDR3 is CASSDPGQGNTEAFF. CDR3 bases: TGTGCCAGCAGTGACCCAGGACAGGGTAACACTGAAGCTTTCTTT.

The chain couples TRBV9 to TRBJ2-1; 7 nucleotides match TRBD1. V lost 4 bases to trimming and J lost 2 bases; unmatched junction nucleotides: 6. This CDR3 has 15 residues. The germline CDR1 and CDR2 sequences are SGDLS and YYNGEE. As DNA, the CDR3 is TGTGCCAGCAGCATCGGGACAGCGGCCTACAATGAGCAGTTCTTC. This codes for CASSIGTAAYNEQFF. Full variable domain (rest looked up from reference TRBV9 and TRBJ2-1): DSGVTQTPKHLITATGQRVTLRCSPRSGDLSVYWYQQSLDQGLQFLIQYYNGEERAKGNILERFSAQQFPDLHSELNLSSLELGDSALYFCASSIGTAAYNEQFFGPGTRLTVL.

This rearrangement joins TRBV28 to TRBJ2-6; 10 bases are shared with TRBD1. This CDR3 spans 16 amino acids. CDR1 and CDR2 (germline): MDHEN, SYDVKM. Trimming took 4 bases from V and 8 from J; bases not matched to a gene: 8. The CDR3 reads CASSYRPGQGPNVLTF. In nucleotides, the CDR3 is TGTGCCAGCAGTTATCGACCGGGACAGGGGCCCAACGTCCTGACTTTC. Combining the CDR3 with reference TRBV28 and TRBJ2-6 gives the whole variable domain DVKVTQSSRYLVKRTGEKVFLECVQDMDHENMFWYRQDPGLGLRLIYFSYDVKMKEKGDIPEGYSVSREKKERFSLILESASTNQTSMYLCASSYRPGQGPNVLTFGAGSRLTVL.